Following are 14 T cell receptor beta chains from one sample sequenced in a study of PD-1 blockade in mismatch repair-deficient tumors. Assay used: immunoSEQ multiplex PCR; TCRdb lists only in-frame clones, some missing. The table shows some 130,000 clones, with about 90% occurring only once. The material sequenced was peripheral blood, taken 72 weeks after starting pembrolizumab. These receptors all stem from an adult with mismatch repair-deficient cancer.

This clone has only one observation. The rearrangement uses TRBV15 and TRBJ2-7; D ambiguous. Trimming stripped 1 base from V and 6 bases from J, with 10 bases between. CDR3 length equals 13 residues. CDR1 is LNHNV and CDR2 is YYDKDF in the germline V gene (reference sequence). The CDR3 coding sequence is TGTGCCACCAGCAGAGTCCTAGACGGCGAGCAGTACTTC. Translating gives CATSRVLDGEQYF.

The CDR3 DNA is TGTGCCAGCAGTTTATCTTCCTTCCGGGTAGAGCAGTACTTC. Its translation: CASSLSSFRVEQYF. V gene TRBV27 combines with J gene TRBJ2-7; D gene uncertain. The V gene lost 0 bases and the J gene lost 7 bases, with 13 bases spanning the gap. Germline CDR1 and CDR2: MNHEY and SMNVEV (reference sequence). The CDR3 consists of 14 residues.

The chain carries TRBV5-4 and TRBJ2-5, with D possibly TRBD2 on 5 matching bases. Germline V gene data show CDR1 as SGHNT and CDR2 as YYREEE (reference sequence). V dropped 0 bases and J dropped 4 bases, with 10 bases sitting between them. The CDR3 has 14 amino acids. CDR3 DNA sequence: TGTGCCAGCAGCTTGGAACGAGGGCGAGAGACCCAGTACTTC. Its translation is CASSLERGRETQYF.

This chain connects TRBV19 to TRBJ2-7, with 10 bases fitting TRBD2. The germline V gene encodes CDR1 LNHDA and CDR2 SQIVND (reference sequence). This CDR3 comprises 15 residues. The trim removed 4 bases at V and 3 bases at J, leaving 6 bases unmatched. CDR3 DNA sequence: TGTGCCAGTAGTAAGGGAGCGGGAGGGGACTACGAGCAGTACTTC. It translates to CASSKGAGGDYEQYF.

The chain uses TRBV18 and TRBJ2-1, with D uncertain. Germline lookup yields CDR1 KGHSH and CDR2 LQKENI. V gave up 1 base and J gave up 7 bases, with 17 bases separating them. The CDR3 loop spans 16 amino acids. This chain's CDR3 is CASSPQDRTSGNEQFF. The CDR3, as DNA: TGTGCCAGCTCACCACAGGATCGGACCTCGGGTAATGAGCAGTTCTTC. Looking up the rest from reference TRBV18 and TRBJ2-1 gives the full variable domain: NAGVMQNPRHLVRRRGQEARLRCSPMKGHSHVYWYRQLPEEGLKFMVYLQKENIIDESGMPKERFSAEFPKEGPSILRIQQVVRGDSAAYFCASSPQDRTSGNEQFFGPGTRLTVL.

This rearrangement joins TRBV4-1 to TRBJ2-7, with D unclear. Trimming took 0 bases from V and 1 from J, leaving 13 bases between them. The CDR3 is made up of 16 amino acids. In germline, CDR1 is MGHRA, CDR2 YSYEKL. The CDR3 DNA is TGCGCCAGCAGCCAAGATCCCTTAGAGGCTTCCTACGAGCAGTACTTC. Translating it yields CASSQDPLEASYEQYF.

The chain has TRBV29-1 and TRBJ1-1; tentative D call: TRBD1 (5 bases). The CDR3 runs 11 residues. The germline V gene encodes CDR1 SQVTM and CDR2 ANQGSEA. V was clipped by 3 bases and J by 8 bases, with 10 bases between them. CDR3 DNA sequence: TGCAGCGTTGAGGGGGGGAGGGAAGCTTTCTTT. Protein product: CSVEGGREAFF. The whole variable domain, remainder taken from reference TRBV29-1 and TRBJ1-1, is SAVISQKPSRDICQRGTSLTIQCQVDSQVTMMFWYRQQPGQSLTLIATANQGSEATYESGFVIDKFPISRPNLTFSTLTVSNMSPEDSSIYLCSVEGGREAFFGQGTRLTVV.

This clone has only one observation. The chain links TRBV4-1 to TRBJ2-1, with D perhaps matching TRBD2 (5 bases). This CDR3 has 17 amino acids. Germline V gene sequence: CDR1 MGHRA, CDR2 YSYEKL. The ends were cut back, 2 bases at V and 0 bases at J, with 14 bases in the middle. CDR3 region: CASSQTTSSSSYNEQFF. The CDR3 DNA follows: TGCGCCAGCAGCCAAACAACTAGTTCAAGCTCCTACAATGAGCAGTTCTTC.

This clone was observed a few times. V usage is TRBV5-1 and J usage is TRBJ2-3; TRBD1 might be the D (6 bases). In germline, CDR1 is SGHRS, CDR2 YFSETQ. Trimming stripped 4 bases from V and 6 bases from J, with 15 bases between. The CDR3 has 14 amino acids. Here the CDR3 reads CASSGGFGMDTQYF. DNA for the CDR3: TGCGCCAGCAGCGGGGGCTTCGGGATGGATACGCAGTATTTT.

The chain carries TRBV9 and TRBJ2-7; possibly TRBD2 for D (6 bases). The CDR3 is made up of 14 amino acids. V gave up 0 bases and J gave up 3 bases, with 10 bases separating them. Germline assignment: CDR1 SGDLS and CDR2 YYNGEE. CDR3 sequence reads: CASSVDGSGYEQYF. The DNA of the CDR3 is TGTGCCAGCAGCGTAGATGGTAGCGGCTACGAGCAGTACTTC.

The genes are TRBV9 and TRBJ2-1; D gene unclear. V lost 0 bases, J lost 4 bases, and 2 bases lay in between. Germline V CDR1 and CDR2: SGDLS, YYNGEE. The CDR3 loop spans 12 amino acids. CDR3 protein: CASSVGYNEQFF. CDR3 nucleotide sequence: TGTGCCAGCAGCGTAGGGTACAATGAGCAGTTCTTC.

The V call is TRBV27, the J call TRBJ2-1; no reliable D call. The CDR3 has 12 amino acids. V was pared by 5 bases and J by 8 bases, with 10 bases between. CDR1 and CDR2 (germline): MNHEY, SMNVEV (reference sequence). The CDR3 nucleotides are TGTGCCAGCAGTATAAGACCCCATGAGCAGTTCTTC. Encoded protein: CASSIRPHEQFF.

The gene calls are TRBV7-9 and TRBJ2-7, with D tentatively TRBD1 or TRBD2 (5 bases each). Trimming took off 5 bases at V and 5 bases at J, with 10 bases between the two ends. Germline CDR1 and CDR2: SEHNR and FQNEAQ (reference sequence). CDR3 length equals 12 residues. CDR3 amino acids: CASSQGRDEQYF. DNA for the CDR3: TGTGCCAGCAGCCAGGGACGGGACGAGCAGTACTTC.

The V gene is TRBV6-1, the J gene TRBJ1-1; D is unresolved. Between the trimmed V and J ends, which lost 6 bases and 8 bases, there was a span of 22 bases. CDR1 and CDR2 from the germline V gene are MNHNS and SASEGT. The CDR3 sequence is 15 residues long. CDR3 sequence: CASRATPSLVMEAFF. Written as DNA, the CDR3 is TGTGCCAGCAGAGCAACACCAAGCTTGGTTATGGAAGCTTTCTTT.